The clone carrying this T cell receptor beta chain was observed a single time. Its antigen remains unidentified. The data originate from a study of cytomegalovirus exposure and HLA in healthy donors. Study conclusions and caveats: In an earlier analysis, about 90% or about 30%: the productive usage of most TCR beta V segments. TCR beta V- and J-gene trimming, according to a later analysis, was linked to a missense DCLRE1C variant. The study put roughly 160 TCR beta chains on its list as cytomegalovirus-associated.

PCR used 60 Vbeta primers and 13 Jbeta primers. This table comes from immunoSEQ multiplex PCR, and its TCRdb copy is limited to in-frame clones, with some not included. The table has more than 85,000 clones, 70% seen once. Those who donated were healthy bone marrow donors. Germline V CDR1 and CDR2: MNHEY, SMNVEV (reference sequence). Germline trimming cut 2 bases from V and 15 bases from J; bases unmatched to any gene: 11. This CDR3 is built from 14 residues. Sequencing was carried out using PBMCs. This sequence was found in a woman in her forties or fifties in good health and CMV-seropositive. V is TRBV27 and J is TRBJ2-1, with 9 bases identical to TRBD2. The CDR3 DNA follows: TGTGCCAGCAGTTTAGGTAGCGGGAGAGAGTTACTGTTCTTC. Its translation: CASSLGSGRELLFF.